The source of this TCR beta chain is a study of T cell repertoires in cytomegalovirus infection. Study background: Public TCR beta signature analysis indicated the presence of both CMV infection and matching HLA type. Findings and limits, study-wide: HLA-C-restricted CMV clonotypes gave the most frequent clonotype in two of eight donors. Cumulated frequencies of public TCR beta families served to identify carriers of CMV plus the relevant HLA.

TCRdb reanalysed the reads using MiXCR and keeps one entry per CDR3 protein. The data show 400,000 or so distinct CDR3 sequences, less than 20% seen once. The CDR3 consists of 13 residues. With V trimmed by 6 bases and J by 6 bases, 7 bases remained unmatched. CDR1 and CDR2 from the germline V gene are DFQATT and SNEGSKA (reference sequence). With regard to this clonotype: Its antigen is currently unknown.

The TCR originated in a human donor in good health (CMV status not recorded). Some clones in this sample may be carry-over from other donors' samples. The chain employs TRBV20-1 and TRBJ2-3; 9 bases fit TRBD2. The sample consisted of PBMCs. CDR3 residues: CSAQSGRKDTQYF. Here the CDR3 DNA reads TGCAGTGCCCAGAGCGGGAGGAAGGATACGCAGTATTTT.